The 3 T cell receptor beta chains given below trace back to one sample, sequenced in a study of T cell responses to AZD1222 COVID-19 vaccine. Sequencing used immunoSEQ multiplex PCR; TCRdb keeps in-frame clones, though not all of them. The sample contains roughly 130,000 clones, about 90% of which appear only once. Sequencing used peripheral blood, obtained on day 0 of AZD1222 vaccination. These receptor sequences come from an adult in good health.

The CDR3 DNA reads as TGTGCCAGCAGCCAACGGAGTACGAACTATGGCTACACCTTC. It translates to CASSQRSTNYGYTF. The rearrangement links TRBV14 to TRBJ1-2; D is unresolved. V was clipped by 2 bases and J by 2 bases, with 9 bases between them. Germline lookup yields CDR1 SGHDN and CDR2 FVKESK. The CDR3 runs to 14 residues.

The chain is built from TRBV11-2 and TRBJ2-7; 9 bases match TRBD1. Per the germline V gene, CDR1 is SGHAT and CDR2 is FQNNGV. The CDR3 extends over 17 amino acids. V shed 0 bases, J shed 0 bases, and the junction held 6 bases outside the gene matches. The CDR3 sequence: CASSLDGRQGVSYEQYF. CDR3 coding DNA: TGTGCCAGCAGCTTAGATGGGCGACAGGGGGTCTCCTACGAGCAGTACTTC.

This rearrangement joins TRBV2 to TRBJ2-7; 9 nucleotides agree with TRBD1. Looked up from germline, CDR1 is SNHLY and CDR2 is FYNNEI. Trimming cost V 4 bases and J 4 bases; bases outside gene matches: 5. CDR3 length equals 14 residues. The CDR3 DNA is TGTGCCAGCAGTGCAACAGGGGGCCGATACGAGCAGTACTTC. Translating it yields CASSATGGRYEQYF.